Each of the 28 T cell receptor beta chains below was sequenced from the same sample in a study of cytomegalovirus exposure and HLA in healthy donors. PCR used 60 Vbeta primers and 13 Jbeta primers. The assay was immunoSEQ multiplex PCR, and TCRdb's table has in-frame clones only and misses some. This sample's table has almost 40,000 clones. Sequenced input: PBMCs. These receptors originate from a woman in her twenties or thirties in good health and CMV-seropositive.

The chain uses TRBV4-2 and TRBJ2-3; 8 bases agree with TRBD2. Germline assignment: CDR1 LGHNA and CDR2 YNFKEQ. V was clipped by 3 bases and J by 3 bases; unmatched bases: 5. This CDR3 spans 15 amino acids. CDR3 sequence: CASSHSGGQTDTQYF. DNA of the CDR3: TGTGCCAGCAGCCACTCGGGGGGGCAGACAGATACGCAGTATTTT.

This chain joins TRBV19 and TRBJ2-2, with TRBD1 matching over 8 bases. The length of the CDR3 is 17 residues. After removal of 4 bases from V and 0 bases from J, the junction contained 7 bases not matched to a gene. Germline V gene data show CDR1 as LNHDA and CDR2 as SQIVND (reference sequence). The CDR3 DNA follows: TGTGCCAGTAGTACCTCCCCGGACAGGGCGAACACCGGGGAGCTGTTTTTT. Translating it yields CASSTSPDRANTGELFF.

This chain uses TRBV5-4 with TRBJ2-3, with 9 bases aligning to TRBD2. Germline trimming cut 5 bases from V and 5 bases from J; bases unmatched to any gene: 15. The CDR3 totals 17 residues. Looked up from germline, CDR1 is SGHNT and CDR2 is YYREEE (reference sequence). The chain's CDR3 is CASSESQRGVRQDTQYF. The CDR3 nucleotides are TGTGCCAGCAGTGAGTCCCAGCGGGGGGTACGTCAAGATACGCAGTATTTT. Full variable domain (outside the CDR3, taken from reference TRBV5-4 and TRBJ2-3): ETGVTQSPTHLIKTRGQQVTLRCSSQSGHNTVSWYQQALGQGPQFIFQYYREEENGRGNFPPRFSGLQFPNYSSELNVNALELDDSALYLCASSESQRGVRQDTQYFGPGTRLTVL.

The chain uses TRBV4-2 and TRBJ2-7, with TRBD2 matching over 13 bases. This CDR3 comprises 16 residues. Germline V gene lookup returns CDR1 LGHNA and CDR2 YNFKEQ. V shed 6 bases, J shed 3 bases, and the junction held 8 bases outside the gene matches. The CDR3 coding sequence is TGTGCCAGCAGGCCAACTAGCGGGGGGGCTCTCTACGAGCAGTACTTC. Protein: CASRPTSGGALYEQYF.

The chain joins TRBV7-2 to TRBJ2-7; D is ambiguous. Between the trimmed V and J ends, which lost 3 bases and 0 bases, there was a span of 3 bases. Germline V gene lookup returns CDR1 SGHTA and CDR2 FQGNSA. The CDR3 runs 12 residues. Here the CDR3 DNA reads TGTGCCAGCAGCTTCAACTCCTACGAGCAGTACTTC. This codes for CASSFNSYEQYF.

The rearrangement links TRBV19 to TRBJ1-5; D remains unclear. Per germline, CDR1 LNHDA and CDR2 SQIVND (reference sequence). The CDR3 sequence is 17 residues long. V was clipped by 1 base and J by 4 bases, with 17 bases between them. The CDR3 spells CASSIGPPQTINQPQHF. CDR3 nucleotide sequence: TGTGCCAGTAGTATAGGCCCTCCGCAAACAATTAATCAGCCCCAGCATTTT.

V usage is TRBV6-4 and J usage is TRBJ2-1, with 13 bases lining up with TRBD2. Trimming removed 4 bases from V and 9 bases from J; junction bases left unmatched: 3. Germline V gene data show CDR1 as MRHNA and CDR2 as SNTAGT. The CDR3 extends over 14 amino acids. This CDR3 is CASSALAGGSEQFF. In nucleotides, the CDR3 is TGTGCCAGCAGTGCACTAGCGGGGGGGAGTGAGCAGTTCTTC.

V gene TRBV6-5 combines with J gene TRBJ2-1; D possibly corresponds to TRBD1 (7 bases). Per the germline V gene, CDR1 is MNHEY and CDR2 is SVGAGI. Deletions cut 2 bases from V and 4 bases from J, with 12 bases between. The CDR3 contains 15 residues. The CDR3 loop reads CASSYGGGPYNEQFF. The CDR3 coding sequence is TGTGCCAGCAGTTACGGAGGGGGCCCGTACAATGAGCAGTTCTTC.

The CDR3: CASIPRGGPVAYEQYF. CDR3 sequence (DNA): TGTGCCAGCATCCCCCGCGGGGGCCCGGTCGCCTACGAGCAGTACTTC. The chain links TRBV28 to TRBJ2-7; possible D gene TRBD2, 7 bases. Germline V gene sequence: CDR1 MDHEN, CDR2 SYDVKM. Trimming stripped 7 bases from V and 2 bases from J, with 21 bases between. This CDR3 contains 16 residues.

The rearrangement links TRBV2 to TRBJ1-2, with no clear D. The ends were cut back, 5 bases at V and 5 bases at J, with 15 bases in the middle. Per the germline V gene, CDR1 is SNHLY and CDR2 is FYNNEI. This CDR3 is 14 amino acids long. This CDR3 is CASSLSASTYGYTF. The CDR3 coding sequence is TGTGCCAGCAGTTTATCAGCGTCCACTTATGGCTACACCTTC.

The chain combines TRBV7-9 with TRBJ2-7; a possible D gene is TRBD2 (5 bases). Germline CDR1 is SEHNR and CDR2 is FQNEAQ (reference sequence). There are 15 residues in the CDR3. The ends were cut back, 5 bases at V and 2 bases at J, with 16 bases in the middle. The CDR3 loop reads CASSPLRAGAYEQYF. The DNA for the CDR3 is TGTGCCAGCAGCCCACTTCGGGCGGGCGCCTACGAGCAGTACTTC. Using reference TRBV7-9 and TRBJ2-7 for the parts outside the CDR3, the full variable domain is DTGVSQNPRHKITKRGQNVTFRCDPISEHNRLYWYRQTLGQGPEFLTYFQNEAQLEKSRLLSDRFSAERPKGSFSTLEIQRTEQGDSAMYLCASSPLRAGAYEQYFGPGTRLTVT.

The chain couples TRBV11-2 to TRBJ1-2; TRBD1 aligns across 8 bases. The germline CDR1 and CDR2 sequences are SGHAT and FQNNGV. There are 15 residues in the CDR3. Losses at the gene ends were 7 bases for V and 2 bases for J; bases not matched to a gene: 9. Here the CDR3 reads CASTPGGAGNYGYTF. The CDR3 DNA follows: TGTGCCAGCACCCCAGGGGGCGCCGGGAACTATGGCTACACCTTC. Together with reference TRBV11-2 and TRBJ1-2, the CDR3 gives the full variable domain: EAGVAQSPRYKIIEKRQSVAFWCNPISGHATLYWYQQILGQGPKLLIQFQNNGVVDDSQLPKDRFSAERLKGVDSTLKIQPAKLEDSAVYLCASTPGGAGNYGYTFGSGTRLTVV.

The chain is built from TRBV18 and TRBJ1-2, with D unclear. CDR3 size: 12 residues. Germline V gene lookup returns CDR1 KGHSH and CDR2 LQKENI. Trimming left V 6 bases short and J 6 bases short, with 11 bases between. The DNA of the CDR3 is TGTGCCAGCTCGCGCCCGAATGATGGCTACACCTTC. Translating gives CASSRPNDGYTF.

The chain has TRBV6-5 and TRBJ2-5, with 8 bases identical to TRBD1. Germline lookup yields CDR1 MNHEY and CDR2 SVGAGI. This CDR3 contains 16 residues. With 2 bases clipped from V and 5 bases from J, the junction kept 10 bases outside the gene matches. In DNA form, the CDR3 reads TGTGCCAGCAGTTACAGCGGACAGGGCGTCGGGGAGACCCAGTACTTC. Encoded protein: CASSYSGQGVGETQYF.

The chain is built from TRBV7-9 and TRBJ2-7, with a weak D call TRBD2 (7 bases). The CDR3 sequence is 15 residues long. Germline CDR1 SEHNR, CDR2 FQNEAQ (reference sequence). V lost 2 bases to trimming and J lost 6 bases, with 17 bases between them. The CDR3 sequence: CASSLKGGPLGEQYF. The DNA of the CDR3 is TGTGCCAGCAGCTTAAAGGGGGGGCCTCTTGGCGAGCAGTACTTC.

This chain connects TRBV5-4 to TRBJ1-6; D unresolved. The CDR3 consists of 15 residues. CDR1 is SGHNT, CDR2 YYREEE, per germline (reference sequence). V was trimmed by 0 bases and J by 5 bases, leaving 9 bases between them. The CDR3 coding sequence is TGTGCCAGCAGCTTGGGGCGCGGGCATAATTCACCCCTCCACTTT. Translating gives CASSLGRGHNSPLHF.

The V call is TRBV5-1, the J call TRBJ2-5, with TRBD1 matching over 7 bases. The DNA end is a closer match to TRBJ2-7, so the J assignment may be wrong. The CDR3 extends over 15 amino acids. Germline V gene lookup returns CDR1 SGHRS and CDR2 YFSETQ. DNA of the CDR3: TGCGCCAGCAGCCCTGGCAGGACAGGAGGCTACGAGCAGTACTTC. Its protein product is CASSPGRTGGYEQYF.

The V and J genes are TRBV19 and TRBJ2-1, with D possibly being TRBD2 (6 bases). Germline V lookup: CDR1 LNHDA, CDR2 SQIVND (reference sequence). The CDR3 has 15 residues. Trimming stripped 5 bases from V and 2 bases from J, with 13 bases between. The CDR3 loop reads CASSGVGLAYNEQFF. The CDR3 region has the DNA TGTGCCAGTAGTGGGGTGGGACTGGCCTACAATGAGCAGTTCTTC.

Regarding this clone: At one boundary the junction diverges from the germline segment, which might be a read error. CDR3 region: CASSEARQGAYGYTF. The CDR3 coding sequence is TGTGCCAGCAGCGAAGCCAGACAGGGGGCCTATGGCTACACCTTC. The chain has TRBV6-1 and TRBJ1-2; TRBD1 aligns across 10 bases. Germline V CDR1 and CDR2: MNHNS, SASEGT. This CDR3 contains 15 residues.

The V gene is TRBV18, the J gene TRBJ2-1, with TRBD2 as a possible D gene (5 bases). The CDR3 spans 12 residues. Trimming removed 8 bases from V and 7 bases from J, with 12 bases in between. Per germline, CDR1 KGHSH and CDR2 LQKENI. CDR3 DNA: TGTGCCAGCGGCCCCTCGGGGAATGAGCAGTTCTTC. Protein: CASGPSGNEQFF. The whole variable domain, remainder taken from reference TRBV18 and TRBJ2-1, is NAGVMQNPRHLVRRRGQEARLRCSPMKGHSHVYWYRQLPEEGLKFMVYLQKENIIDESGMPKERFSAEFPKEGPSILRIQQVVRGDSAAYFCASGPSGNEQFFGPGTRLTVL.

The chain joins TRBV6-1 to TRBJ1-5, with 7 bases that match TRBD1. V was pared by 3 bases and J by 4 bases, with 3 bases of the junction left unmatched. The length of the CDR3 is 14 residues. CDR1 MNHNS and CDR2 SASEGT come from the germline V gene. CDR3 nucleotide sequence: TGTGCCAGCAGTGAGTCAGGGGGGAATCAGCCCCAGCATTTT. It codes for CASSESGGNQPQHF.

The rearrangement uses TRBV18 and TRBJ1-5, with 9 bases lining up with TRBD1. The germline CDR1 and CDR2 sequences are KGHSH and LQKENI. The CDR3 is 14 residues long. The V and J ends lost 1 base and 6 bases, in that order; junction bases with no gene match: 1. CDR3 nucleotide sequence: TGTGCCAGCTCACCACTACAGGGGGCTCAGCCCCAGCATTTT. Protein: CASSPLQGAQPQHF.

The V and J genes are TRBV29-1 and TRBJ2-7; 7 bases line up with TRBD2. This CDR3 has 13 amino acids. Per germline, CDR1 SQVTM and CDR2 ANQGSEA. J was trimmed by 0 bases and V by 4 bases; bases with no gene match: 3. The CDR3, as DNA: TGCAGCGTTGGGGGGGGAAGCTCCTACGAGCAGTACTTC. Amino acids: CSVGGGSSYEQYF.

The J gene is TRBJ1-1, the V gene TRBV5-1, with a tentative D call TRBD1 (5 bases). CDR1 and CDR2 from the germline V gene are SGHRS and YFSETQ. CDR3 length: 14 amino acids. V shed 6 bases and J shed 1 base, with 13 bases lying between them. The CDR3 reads CASTQGSKNTEAFF. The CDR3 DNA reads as TGCGCCAGCACCCAGGGAAGTAAGAACACTGAAGCTTTCTTT.

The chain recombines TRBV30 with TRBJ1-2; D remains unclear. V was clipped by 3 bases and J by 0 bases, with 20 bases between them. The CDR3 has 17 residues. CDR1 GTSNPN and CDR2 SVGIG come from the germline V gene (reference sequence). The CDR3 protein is CAWSPGLAGKANYGYTF. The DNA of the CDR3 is TGTGCCTGGAGCCCCGGATTGGCAGGAAAAGCTAACTATGGCTACACCTTC. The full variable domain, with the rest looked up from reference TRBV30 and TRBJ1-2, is SQTIHQWPATLVQPVGSPLSLECTVEGTSNPNLYWYRQAAGRGLQLLFYSVGIGQISSEVPQNLSASRPQDRQFILSSKKLLLSDSGFYLCAWSPGLAGKANYGYTFGSGTRLTVV.

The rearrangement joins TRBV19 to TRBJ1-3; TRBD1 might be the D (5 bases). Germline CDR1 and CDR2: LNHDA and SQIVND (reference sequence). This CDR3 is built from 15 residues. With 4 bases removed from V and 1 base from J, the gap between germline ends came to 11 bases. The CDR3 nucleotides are TGTGCCAGTAGTAACCCGGGGGGATCTGGAAACACCATATATTTT. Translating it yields CASSNPGGSGNTIYF.

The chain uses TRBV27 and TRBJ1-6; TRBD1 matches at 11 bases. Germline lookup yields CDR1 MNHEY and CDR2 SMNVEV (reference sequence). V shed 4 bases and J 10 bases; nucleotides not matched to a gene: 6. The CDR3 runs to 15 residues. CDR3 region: CASSSDRGQGSPLHF. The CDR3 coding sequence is TGTGCCAGCAGTTCGGACAGGGGGCAGGGATCACCCCTCCACTTT.

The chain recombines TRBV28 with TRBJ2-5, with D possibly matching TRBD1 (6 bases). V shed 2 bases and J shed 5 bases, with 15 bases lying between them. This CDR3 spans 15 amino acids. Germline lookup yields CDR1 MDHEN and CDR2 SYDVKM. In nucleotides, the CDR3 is TGTGCCAGCAGTTTAGGTACAGGGCGATTGGAGACCCAGTACTTC. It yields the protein CASSLGTGRLETQYF.